A single sample is the source of the 7 T cell receptor beta chains below, sequenced in a study of shared T cell receptors in the human thymus. Here immunoSEQ multiplex PCR was the method, and the copy in TCRdb shows in-frame clones only, minus some. Of around 65,000 clones listed, about 95% are singletons. What was sequenced was thymocytes. The source is a human donor.

The chain uses TRBV2 and TRBJ2-3; D gene uncertain. V shed 2 bases and J shed 0 bases, with 9 bases lying between them. The germline V gene encodes CDR1 SNHLY and CDR2 FYNNEI. This CDR3 is 15 amino acids long. The CDR3 nucleotides are TGTGCCAGCAGTGAAAGTCACCGGAGCACAGATACGCAGTATTTT. Translation: CASSESHRSTDTQYF.

The chain employs TRBV5-8 and TRBJ2-7, with TRBD1 as a possible D gene (5 bases). The V gene lost 3 bases and the J gene lost 3 bases, with 16 bases spanning the gap. Germline V CDR1 and CDR2: SGHTS, YDEGEE. This CDR3 comprises 15 residues. In DNA form, the CDR3 reads TGTGCCAGCAGCTATCTCCGGACAAGGCTCTACGAGCAGTACTTC. This translates into CASSYLRTRLYEQYF.

The chain has TRBV5-6 and TRBJ2-1; D perhaps matches TRBD1 (5 bases). The CDR3 has 17 amino acids. V dropped 3 bases and J dropped 6 bases, with 22 bases sitting between them. Per the germline V gene, CDR1 is SGHDT and CDR2 is YYEEEE. This CDR3 reads CASSSGRVWSYSNEQFF. The CDR3 bases are TGTGCCAGCAGCTCGGGCAGGGTTTGGAGCTACTCCAATGAGCAGTTCTTC.

The chain is built from TRBV27 and TRBJ1-6; D call uncertain. The V and J ends lost 8 bases and 6 bases respectively, with 17 bases between them. Germline CDR1 and CDR2: MNHEY and SMNVEV (reference sequence). This CDR3 is built from 15 residues. Here the CDR3 DNA reads TGTGCCAGCGTTACAGTTTCATCGTTTAATTCACCCCTCCACTTT. Residues: CASVTVSSFNSPLHF.

The chain has TRBV2 and TRBJ1-3, with a weak D call TRBD1 (5 bases). The CDR3 spans 18 residues. V gave up 2 bases and J gave up 3 bases, with 20 bases separating them. Germline CDR1 SNHLY, CDR2 FYNNEI. The CDR3 loop reads CASSENGDESSCGNTIYF. In nucleotides, the CDR3 is TGTGCCAGCAGTGAAAATGGGGACGAATCTAGTTGTGGAAACACCATATATTTT.

V usage is TRBV7-9 and J usage is TRBJ1-5; D is possibly TRBD1 (5 bases). Trimming shortened V by 5 bases and J by 7 bases, and 18 bases separated the two germline ends. The CDR3 length is 15 residues. Per the germline V gene, CDR1 is SEHNR and CDR2 is FQNEAQ (reference sequence). For the CDR3, the DNA is TGTGCCAGCAGCCACGGACTTTGGGGGAGCCAGCCCCAGCATTTT. Translating it yields CASSHGLWGSQPQHF.

Only one count was recorded for this clone. This chain links TRBV27 with TRBJ1-5; D gene ambiguous. This CDR3 spans 14 amino acids. With 5 bases removed from V and 0 bases from J, the gap between germline ends came to 8 bases. The germline V gene encodes CDR1 MNHEY and CDR2 SMNVEV (reference sequence). The CDR3 spells CASSVRDSNQPQHF. In DNA, the CDR3 is TGTGCCAGCAGTGTCAGAGATAGCAATCAGCCCCAGCATTTT.